The next 7 T cell receptor beta chains were all read from a single sample in a study of blood T cell repertoires in COVID-19 (dated by TCRdb to between 2020 and 2021). Library method: the immunoSEQ multiplex PCR assay. In TCRdb, the immuneACCESS table is reduced to in-frame sequences with V and J assigned. These tables do not hold every clone; where another copy was compared, an unresolved V gene accounts for under half, and the others remain unexplained. The sample has about 670,000 clones on record, more than 80% of them singletons. The ten top clones hold more than 0.25% of the sample. The source material was peripheral blood. The receptors originated from a woman aged 18-35 years with acute or convalescent COVID-19.

The J gene is TRBJ2-2, the V gene TRBV7-9; TRBD1 might be the D (6 bases). CDR3 length equals 16 residues. In germline, CDR1 is SEHNR, CDR2 FQNEAQ (reference sequence). V lost 8 bases and J 0 bases, leaving 16 bases between the germline ends. The CDR3 DNA sequence: TGTGCCAGCTGGGGAATGGGACACGCGAACACCGGGGAGCTGTTTTTT. It translates to CASWGMGHANTGELFF.

The chain couples TRBV5-1 to TRBJ2-3; the D is unclear. The ends were cut back, 4 bases at V and 4 bases at J, with 13 bases in the middle. This CDR3 is built from 14 residues. CDR1 is SGHRS and CDR2 is YFSETQ in the germline V gene. The CDR3 region has the DNA TGCGCCAGCAGCACCTACCCACCGCCAGATACGCAGTATTTT. Translating gives CASSTYPPPDTQYF.

This chain connects TRBV27 to TRBJ1-2; 7 positions agree with TRBD1. V lost 9 bases to trimming and J lost 0 bases; unmatched junction nucleotides: 10. This CDR3 region has 15 residues. Germline loops: CDR1 MNHEY, CDR2 SMNVEV (reference sequence). The CDR3 protein is CASGSGQVANYGYTF. For the CDR3, the DNA is TGTGCCAGTGGATCTGGACAGGTGGCTAACTATGGCTACACCTTC.

V usage is TRBV10-3 and J usage is TRBJ2-7; 8 nucleotides align to TRBD2. The CDR3 is made up of 16 amino acids. V lost 0 bases and J lost 2; bases outside the gene matches: 6. The germline gives CDR1 ENHRY, CDR2 SYGVKD. The CDR3: CAISESGKRGPYEQYF. CDR3 sequence (DNA): TGTGCCATCAGTGAGTCGGGTAAGCGGGGGCCCTACGAGCAGTACTTC.

This clone was detected once. V usage is TRBV5-1 and J usage is TRBJ2-7, with 10 bases aligning to TRBD2. The V gene end was trimmed by 4 bases and the J gene end by 1 base; junction bases not matched to a gene: 8. The CDR3 runs to 16 residues. Germline CDR1 and CDR2: SGHRS and YFSETQ. The CDR3 region is CASSRISGGQSYEQYF. DNA of the CDR3: TGCGCCAGCAGCCGAATTAGCGGGGGGCAATCCTACGAGCAGTACTTC.

The chain joins TRBV7-2 to TRBJ1-2; D is uncertain. Germline V gives CDR1 SGHTA, CDR2 FQGNSA. The CDR3 sequence is 15 residues long. Trimming pared 6 bases from V and 3 bases from J, leaving 17 bases between. CDR3 region: CASRKPGLSDYGYTF. In DNA form, the CDR3 reads TGTGCCAGCAGAAAGCCCGGACTCTCCGACTATGGCTACACCTTC.

The chain links TRBV7-8 to TRBJ2-7; D not resolved. The CDR3 loop spans 17 amino acids. Germline CDR1 SGHVS, CDR2 FQNEAQ. Trimming took 2 bases from V and 0 from J, leaving 17 bases between them. CDR3 DNA: TGTGCCAGCAGCTTATGGTTCCCCGGGTCGGTCTCCTACGAGCAGTACTTC. It encodes CASSLWFPGSVSYEQYF.